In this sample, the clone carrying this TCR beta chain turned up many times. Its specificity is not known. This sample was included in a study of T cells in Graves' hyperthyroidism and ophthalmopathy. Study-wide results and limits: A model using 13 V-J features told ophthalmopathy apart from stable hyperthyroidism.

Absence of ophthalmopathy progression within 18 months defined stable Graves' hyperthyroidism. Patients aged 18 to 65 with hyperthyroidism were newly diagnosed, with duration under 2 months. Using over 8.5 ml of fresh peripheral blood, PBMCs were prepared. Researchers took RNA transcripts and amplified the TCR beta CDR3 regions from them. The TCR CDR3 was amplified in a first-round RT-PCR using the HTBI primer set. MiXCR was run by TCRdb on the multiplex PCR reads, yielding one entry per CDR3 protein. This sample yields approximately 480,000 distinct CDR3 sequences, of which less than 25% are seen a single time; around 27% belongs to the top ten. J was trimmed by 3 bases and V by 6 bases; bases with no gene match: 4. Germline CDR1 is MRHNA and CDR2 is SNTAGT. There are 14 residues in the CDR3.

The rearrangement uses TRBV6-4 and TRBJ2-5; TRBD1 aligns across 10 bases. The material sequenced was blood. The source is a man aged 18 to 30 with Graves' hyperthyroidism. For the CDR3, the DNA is TGTGCCAGCAGCGAGACAGGGGGCGAAGAGACCCAGTACTTC. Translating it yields CASSETGGEETQYF.